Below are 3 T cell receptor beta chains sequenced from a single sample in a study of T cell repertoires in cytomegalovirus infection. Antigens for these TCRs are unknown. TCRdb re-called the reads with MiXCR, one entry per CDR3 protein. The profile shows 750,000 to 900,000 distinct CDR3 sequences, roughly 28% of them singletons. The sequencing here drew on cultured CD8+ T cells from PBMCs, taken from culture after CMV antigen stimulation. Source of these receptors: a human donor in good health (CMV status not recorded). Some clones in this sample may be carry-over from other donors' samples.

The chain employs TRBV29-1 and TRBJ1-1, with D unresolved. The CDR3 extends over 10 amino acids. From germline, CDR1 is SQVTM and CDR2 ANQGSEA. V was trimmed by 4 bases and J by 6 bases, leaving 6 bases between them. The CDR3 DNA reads TGCAGCGTTGTGGGTCCTGAAGCTTTCTTT. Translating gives CSVVGPEAFF.

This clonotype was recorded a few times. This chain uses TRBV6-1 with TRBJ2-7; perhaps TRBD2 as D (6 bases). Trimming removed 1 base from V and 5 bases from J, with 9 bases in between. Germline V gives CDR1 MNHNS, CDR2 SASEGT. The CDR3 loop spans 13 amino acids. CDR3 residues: CASSEVGTDEQYF. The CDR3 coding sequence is TGTGCCAGCAGTGAAGTGGGGACTGACGAGCAGTACTTC.

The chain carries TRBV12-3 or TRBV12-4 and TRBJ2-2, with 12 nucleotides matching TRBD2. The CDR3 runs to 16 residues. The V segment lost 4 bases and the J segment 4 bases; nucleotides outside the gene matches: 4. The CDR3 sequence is CASSSASGGVTGELFF. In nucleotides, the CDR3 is TGTGCCAGCAGTTCCGCTAGCGGGGGGGTCACCGGGGAGCTGTTTTTT.